This T cell receptor (beta chain) was observed in a study of blood T cell repertoires in COVID-19. Study-level information: Acute and convalescent COVID-19 samples came from the United States, Italy and Spain.

Original handling: Nucleated cell counts were estimated from reference gene primer amplification. Repertoires were generated with immunoSEQ multiplex PCR, while TCRdb's copy carries only in-frame clones and drops some. V, J and clone size are taken as reported in that table, and D and trimming were inferred from the DNA itself. The data hold 200,000 to 250,000 clones, with about 81% observed a single time. Trimming removed 6 bases from V and 9 bases from J; junction bases left unmatched: 2. The CDR3 spans 11 residues. Looked up from germline, CDR1 is SNHLY and CDR2 is FYNNEI. The TCR comes from a middle-aged man who had recovered from COVID-19. The V call is TRBV2, the J call TRBJ2-7; 10 nucleotides align to TRBD1. Sequencing input: PBMCs or T cells enriched from blood (not recorded which). This chain's CDR3 is CASSRDRGQYF. CDR3 in DNA: TGTGCCAGCAGCCGGGACAGGGGGCAGTACTTC.